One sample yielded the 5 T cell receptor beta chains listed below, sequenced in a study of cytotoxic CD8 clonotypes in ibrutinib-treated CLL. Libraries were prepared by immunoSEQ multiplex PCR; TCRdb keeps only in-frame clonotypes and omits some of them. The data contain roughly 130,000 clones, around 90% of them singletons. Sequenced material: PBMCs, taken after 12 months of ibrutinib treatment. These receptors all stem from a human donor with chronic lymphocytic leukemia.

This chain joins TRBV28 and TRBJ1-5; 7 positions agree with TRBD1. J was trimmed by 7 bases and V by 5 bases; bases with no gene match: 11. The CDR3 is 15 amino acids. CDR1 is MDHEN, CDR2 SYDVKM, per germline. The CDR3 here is CASSTRTGRGQPQHF. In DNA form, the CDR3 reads TGTGCCAGCAGTACCAGGACAGGACGAGGACAGCCCCAGCATTTT.

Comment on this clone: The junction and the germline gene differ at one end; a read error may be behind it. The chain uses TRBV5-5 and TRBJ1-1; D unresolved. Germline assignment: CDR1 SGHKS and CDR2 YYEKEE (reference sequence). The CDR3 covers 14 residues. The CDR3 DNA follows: TGTGCCAGCAGCTTGGTTGGGCAGGCCCACGCTGAGGACTTT. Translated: CASSLVGQAHAEDF.

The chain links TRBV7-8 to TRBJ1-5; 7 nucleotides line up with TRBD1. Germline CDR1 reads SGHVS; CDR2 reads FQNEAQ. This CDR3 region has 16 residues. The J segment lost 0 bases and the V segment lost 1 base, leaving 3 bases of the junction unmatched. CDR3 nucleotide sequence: TGTGCCAGCAGCTTAGGGTACAGGGGTAGCAATCAGCCCCAGCATTTT. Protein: CASSLGYRGSNQPQHF.

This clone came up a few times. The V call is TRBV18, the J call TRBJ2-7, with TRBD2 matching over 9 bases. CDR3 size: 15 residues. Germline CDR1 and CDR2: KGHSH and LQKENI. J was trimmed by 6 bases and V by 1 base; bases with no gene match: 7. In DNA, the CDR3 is TGTGCCAGCTCACCACGGACTAGCGTCGGAGGCGAGCAGTACTTC. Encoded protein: CASSPRTSVGGEQYF.

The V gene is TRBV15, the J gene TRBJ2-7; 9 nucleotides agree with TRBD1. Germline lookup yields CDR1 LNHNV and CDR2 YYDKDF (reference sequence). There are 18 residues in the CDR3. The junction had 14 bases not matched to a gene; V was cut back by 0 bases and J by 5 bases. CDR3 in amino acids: CATSRDSPLGTGRNEQYF. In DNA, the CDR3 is TGTGCCACCAGCAGAGATAGCCCCTTGGGGACAGGGCGGAACGAGCAGTACTTC.